This TCR beta chain was identified during a study of T cell repertoires in cytomegalovirus infection (dated by TCRdb to about 2019). As for the study more broadly: Donor HLA type was relevant to the analysis, because carriage of CMV infection together with the matching HLA type was indicated by public TCR beta signatures.

The reads were generated on an Illumina HiSeq 1500. TCRdb redid the processing of the public reads, applying fastp at Q25 and MiXCR, and retained in-frame beta chains. Identical CDR3 protein sequences are pooled into one entry, listed with their most common genes and DNA. For this sample the table gives approximately 130,000 distinct CDR3 sequences, of which approximately 8.8% were detected only once. About 9.5% of the sample is in the top ten clones. With respect to this clonotype: Its target antigen remains unknown. Base qualities are not recorded, but no much larger clone differs from it by a single base.

The paper as a whole reports these results and caveats: The ex vivo response was dominated by HLA-C-restricted CMV-specific TCR beta clonotypes, which also provided the single most frequent clonotype in two of eight donors. Carriers of CMV infection plus the relevant HLA type were discriminated by the cumulative frequency of public TCR beta family members in the study cohort and in an independent roughly 320-donor cohort.

From cysteine to phenylalanine, the CDR3 is 19 amino acids long. Just CDR3 DNA is preserved here, 57 bases in frame from base 1. At the junction V is shortened by 0 bases and J by 0 bases, with 21 bases in between. CDR1 and CDR2, looked up from the germline V gene (reference sequence), are DFQATT and SNEGSKA. The sequencing sample was made of PBMCs. The sequence came from a human donor in good health (CMV status not recorded). Some clones in this sample may be carry-over from other donors' samples. Recombination connected TRBV20-1 to TRBJ1-3, with a weak D call of TRBD1 (6 bases match). The CDR3 region has the sequence CSARDSTGRTVSSGNTIYF. The nucleotide sequence reads as follows: TGCAGTGCTAGAGATTCTACAGGGCGGACCGTTAGCTCTGGAAACACCATATATTTT.